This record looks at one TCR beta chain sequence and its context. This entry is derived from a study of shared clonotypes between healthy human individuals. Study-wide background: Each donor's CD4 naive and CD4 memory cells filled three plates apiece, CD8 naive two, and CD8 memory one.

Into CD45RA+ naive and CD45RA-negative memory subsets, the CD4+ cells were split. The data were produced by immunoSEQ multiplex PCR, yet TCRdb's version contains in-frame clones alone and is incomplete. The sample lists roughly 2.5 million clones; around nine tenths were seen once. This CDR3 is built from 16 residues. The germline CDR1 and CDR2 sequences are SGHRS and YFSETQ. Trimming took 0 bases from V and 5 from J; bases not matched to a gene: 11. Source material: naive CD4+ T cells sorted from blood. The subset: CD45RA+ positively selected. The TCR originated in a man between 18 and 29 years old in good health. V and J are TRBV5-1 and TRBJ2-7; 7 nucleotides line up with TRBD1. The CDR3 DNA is TGCGCCAGCAGCTTGGTTGGGTCGACAGGGCTAAACGAGCAGTACTTC. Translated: CASSLVGSTGLNEQYF.